The 10 T cell receptor beta chains below all came from one sample that was sequenced in a study of yellow fever vaccine responses in identical twins. TCRdb fed the RT-PCR reads into MiXCR, producing one record per CDR3 protein. The sample includes about 13,000 distinct CDR3 sequences, just under 85% of them seen just once. The sample in question was T cells from blood (PBMCs), unsorted or a sorted subset (not recorded which), obtained before or after yellow fever vaccination (not recorded which). Source of these receptors: a woman aged 18-29 years who received the yellow fever vaccine.

For this clonotype: At one boundary the junction diverges from the germline segment, which might be a read error. The chain employs TRBV7-7 and TRBJ2-5, with 8 bases that match TRBD2. In germline, CDR1 is SSHAT, CDR2 FNYEAQ (reference sequence). This CDR3 has 16 residues. CDR3 bases: TGTGCTAGCAGCTTAGACGGGGGGGCCCCTTCAGAGACCCAGTACTTC. Protein sequence: CASSLDGGAPSETQYF.

V is TRBV5-6 and J is TRBJ1-4, with D tentatively TRBD1 (5 bases). Germline lookup yields CDR1 SGHDT and CDR2 YYEEEE. Trimming shortened V by 4 bases and J by 8 bases, and 15 bases separated the two germline ends. This CDR3 contains 14 residues. CDR3 sequence: CASSKGTTTEKLFF. The DNA of the CDR3 is TGTGCCAGCAGCAAAGGGACTACCACGGAAAAACTGTTTTTT. The full variable domain, its missing parts supplied by reference TRBV5-6 and TRBJ1-4, is DAGVTQSPTHLIKTRGQQVTLRCSPKSGHDTVSWYQQALGQGPQFIFQYYEEEERQRGNFPDRFSGHQFPNYSSELNVNALLLGDSALYLCASSKGTTTEKLFFGSGTQLSVL.

This chain joins TRBV7-6 and TRBJ2-7; 7 bases match TRBD2. Per germline, CDR1 SGHVS and CDR2 FNYEAQ. V gave up 3 bases and J gave up 2 bases; unmatched junction bases: 4. This CDR3 region has 14 residues. The CDR3, as DNA: TGTGCCAGCAGCTTCGGGGGGTCCCCCTACGAGCAGTACTTC. It translates to CASSFGGSPYEQYF.

CDR3 loop: CAWSARDTGELFF. CDR3 coding DNA: TGTGCCTGGAGTGCCCGGGACACCGGGGAGCTGTTTTTT. This rearrangement joins TRBV30 to TRBJ2-2; D is ambiguous. From germline, CDR1 is GTSNPN and CDR2 SVGIG (reference sequence). This CDR3 contains 13 residues. V dropped 1 base and J dropped 3 bases, with 6 bases sitting between them.

This clonotype has only one observation. The rearrangement joins TRBV7-1 to TRBJ2-3; TRBD2 matches 10 bases. TRBV7-1 is filed as an ORF, its function uncertain. The CDR3 spans 16 residues. V was pared by 3 bases and J by 5 bases, with 8 bases of the junction left unmatched. CDR3 bases: TGTGCCAGCAGCTCCAACCCCAGCGGGGGGGTAGATACGCAGTATTTT. It encodes CASSSNPSGGVDTQYF.

This chain uses TRBV13 with TRBJ2-2; 9 bases are shared with TRBD1. J lost 6 bases, V lost 7 bases, and 6 bases had no gene match. This CDR3 contains 14 residues. Per germline, CDR1 PRHDT and CDR2 FYEKMQ (reference sequence). CDR3 DNA: TGTGCCAGCAAAGGGACAGGGAAGCCCGGGGAGCTGTTTTTT. Its translation: CASKGTGKPGELFF.

J is TRBJ2-1 and V is TRBV7-9, with 8 bases matching TRBD1. The CDR3 covers 13 residues. Germline assignment: CDR1 SEHNR and CDR2 FQNEAQ (reference sequence). The V segment lost 6 bases and the J segment 9 bases; nucleotides outside the gene matches: 7. Here the CDR3 reads CASRATGESEQFF. In nucleotides, the CDR3 is TGTGCCAGCAGGGCGACAGGGGAGAGTGAGCAGTTCTTC. The full variable domain, completed using reference TRBV7-9 and TRBJ2-1, is DTGVSQNPRHKITKRGQNVTFRCDPISEHNRLYWYRQTLGQGPEFLTYFQNEAQLEKSRLLSDRFSAERPKGSFSTLEIQRTEQGDSAMYLCASRATGESEQFFGPGTRLTVL.

The V and J genes are TRBV11-1 and TRBJ2-2; D uncertain. Germline CDR1 and CDR2: SGHAT and FQDESV (reference sequence). V lost 1 base and J 7 bases, leaving 1 base between the germline ends. This CDR3 is 11 amino acids long. In nucleotides, the CDR3 is TGTGCCAGCAGCTTAGTCGGGGAGCTGTTTTTT. Residues: CASSLVGELFF.

The chain employs TRBV18 and TRBJ2-7; D is perhaps TRBD1 (5 bases). Per the germline V gene, CDR1 is KGHSH and CDR2 is LQKENI. CDR3 length: 14 residues. Trimming took 8 bases from V and 2 from J, leaving 16 bases between them. The CDR3 sequence: CASANQGSPYEQYF. CDR3 in DNA: TGTGCCAGCGCTAATCAGGGATCCCCCTACGAGCAGTACTTC.

The V call is TRBV11-3, the J call TRBJ2-1; 10 nucleotides line up with TRBD1. Germline trimming cut 5 bases from V and 4 bases from J; bases unmatched to any gene: 11. The CDR3 has 17 residues. Germline V gene sequence: CDR1 SGHNT, CDR2 YENEEA. The CDR3 loop is CASSHLLGQGKYNEQFF. The CDR3, as DNA: TGTGCCAGCAGCCACCTATTGGGACAGGGGAAGTACAATGAGCAGTTCTTC.